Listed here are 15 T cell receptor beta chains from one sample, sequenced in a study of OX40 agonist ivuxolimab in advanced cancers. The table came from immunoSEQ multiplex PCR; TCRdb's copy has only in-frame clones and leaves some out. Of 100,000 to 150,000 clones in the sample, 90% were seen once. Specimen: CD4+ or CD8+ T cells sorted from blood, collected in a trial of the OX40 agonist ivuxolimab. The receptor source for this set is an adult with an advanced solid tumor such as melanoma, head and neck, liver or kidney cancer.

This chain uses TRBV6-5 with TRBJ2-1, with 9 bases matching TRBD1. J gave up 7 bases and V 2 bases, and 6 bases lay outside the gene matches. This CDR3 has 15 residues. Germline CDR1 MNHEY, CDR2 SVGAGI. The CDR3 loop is CASSYGTGWGNEQFF. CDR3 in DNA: TGTGCCAGCAGTTACGGGACAGGGTGGGGAAATGAGCAGTTCTTC.

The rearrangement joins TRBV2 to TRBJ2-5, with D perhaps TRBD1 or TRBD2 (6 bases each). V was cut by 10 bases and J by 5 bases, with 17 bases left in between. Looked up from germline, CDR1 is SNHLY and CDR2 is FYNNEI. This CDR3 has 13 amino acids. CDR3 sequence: CAIRGGLRETQYF. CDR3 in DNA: TGTGCCATCAGAGGGGGGCTCCGGGAGACCCAGTACTTC.

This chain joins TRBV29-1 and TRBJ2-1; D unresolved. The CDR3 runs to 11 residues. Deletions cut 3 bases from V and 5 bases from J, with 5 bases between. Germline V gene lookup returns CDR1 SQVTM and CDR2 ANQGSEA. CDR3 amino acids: CSVESDNEQFF. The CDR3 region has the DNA TGCAGCGTTGAGTCGGACAATGAGCAGTTCTTC.

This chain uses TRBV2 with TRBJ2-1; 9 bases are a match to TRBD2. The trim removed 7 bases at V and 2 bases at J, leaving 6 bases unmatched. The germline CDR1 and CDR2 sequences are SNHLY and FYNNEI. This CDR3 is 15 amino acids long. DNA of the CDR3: TGTGCCAGCAATAGCGGGAGTTCTCCCTACAATGAGCAGTTCTTC. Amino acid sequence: CASNSGSSPYNEQFF. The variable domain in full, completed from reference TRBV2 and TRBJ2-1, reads EPEVTQTPSHQVTQMGQEVILRCVPISNHLYFYWYRQILGQKVEFLVSFYNNEISEKSEIFDDQFSVERPDGSNFTLKIRSTKLEDSAMYFCASNSGSSPYNEQFFGPGTRLTVL.

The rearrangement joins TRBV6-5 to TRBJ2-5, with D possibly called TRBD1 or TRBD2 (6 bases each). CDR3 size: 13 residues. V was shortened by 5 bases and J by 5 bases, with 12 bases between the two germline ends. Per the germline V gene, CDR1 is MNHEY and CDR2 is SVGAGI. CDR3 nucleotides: TGTGCCAGCAGTGTCAGGGGAGGCGAGACCCAGTACTTC. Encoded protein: CASSVRGGETQYF.

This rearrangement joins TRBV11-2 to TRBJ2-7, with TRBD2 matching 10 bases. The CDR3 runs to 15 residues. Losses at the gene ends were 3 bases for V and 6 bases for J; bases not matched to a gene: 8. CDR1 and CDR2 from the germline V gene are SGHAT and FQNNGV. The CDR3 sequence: CASSLASGSLSEQYF. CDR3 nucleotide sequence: TGTGCCAGCAGCTTGGCTAGCGGGAGTCTCTCCGAGCAGTACTTC.

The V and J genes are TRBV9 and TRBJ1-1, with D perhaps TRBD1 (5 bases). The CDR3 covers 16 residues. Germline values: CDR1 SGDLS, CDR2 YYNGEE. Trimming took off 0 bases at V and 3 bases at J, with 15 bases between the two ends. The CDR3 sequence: CASSVEAGGMDTEAFF. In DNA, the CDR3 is TGTGCCAGCAGCGTAGAGGCCGGGGGGATGGACACTGAAGCTTTCTTT.

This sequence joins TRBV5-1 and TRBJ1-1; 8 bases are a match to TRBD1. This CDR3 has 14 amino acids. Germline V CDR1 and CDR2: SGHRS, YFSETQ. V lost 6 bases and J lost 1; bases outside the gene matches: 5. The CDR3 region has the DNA TGCGCCAGCAAGGGGGGGACAGGGAACACTGAAGCTTTCTTT. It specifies CASKGGTGNTEAFF.

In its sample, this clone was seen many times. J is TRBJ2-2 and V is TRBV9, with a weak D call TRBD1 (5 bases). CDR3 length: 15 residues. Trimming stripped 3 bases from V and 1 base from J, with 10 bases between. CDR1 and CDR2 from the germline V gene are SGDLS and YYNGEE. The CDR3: CASSGPQGNTGELFF. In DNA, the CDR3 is TGTGCCAGCAGCGGACCGCAGGGGAACACCGGGGAGCTGTTTTTT.

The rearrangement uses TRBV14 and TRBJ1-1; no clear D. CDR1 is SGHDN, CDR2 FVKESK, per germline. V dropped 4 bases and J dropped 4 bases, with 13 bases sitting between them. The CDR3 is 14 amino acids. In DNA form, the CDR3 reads TGTGCCAGCAGCCGGTTGACGGTAGTCACTGAAGCTTTCTTT. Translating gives CASSRLTVVTEAFF. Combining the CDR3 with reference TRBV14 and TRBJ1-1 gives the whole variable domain EAGVTQFPSHSVIEKGQTVTLRCDPISGHDNLYWYRRVMGKEIKFLLHFVKESKQDESGMPNNRFLAERTGGTYSTLKVQPAELEDSGVYFCASSRLTVVTEAFFGQGTRLTVV.

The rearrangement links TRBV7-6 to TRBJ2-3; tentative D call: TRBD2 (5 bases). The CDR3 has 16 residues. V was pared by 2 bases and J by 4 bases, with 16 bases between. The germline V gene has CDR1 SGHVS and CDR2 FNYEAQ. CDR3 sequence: CASSLRVGGSSDTQYF. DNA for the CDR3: TGTGCCAGCAGCTTAAGGGTCGGTGGGAGTTCAGATACGCAGTATTTT.

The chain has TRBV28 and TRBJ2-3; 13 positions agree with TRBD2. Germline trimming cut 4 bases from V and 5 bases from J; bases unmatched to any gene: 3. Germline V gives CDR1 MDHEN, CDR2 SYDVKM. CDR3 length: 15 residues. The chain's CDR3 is CASSSTSGRIDTQYF. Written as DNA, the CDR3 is TGTGCCAGCAGTTCGACTAGCGGGAGGATAGATACGCAGTATTTT.

The CDR3 bases are TGCGCCAGCAGCATAGGCTCGAGCTACGAGCAGTACTTC. As protein: CASSIGSSYEQYF. The V gene is TRBV5-1, the J gene TRBJ2-5; D gene unclear. The closer fit of TRBJ2-7 to the DNA end suggests the J call may be wrong. The CDR3 consists of 13 residues. Germline V lookup: CDR1 SGHRS, CDR2 YFSETQ.

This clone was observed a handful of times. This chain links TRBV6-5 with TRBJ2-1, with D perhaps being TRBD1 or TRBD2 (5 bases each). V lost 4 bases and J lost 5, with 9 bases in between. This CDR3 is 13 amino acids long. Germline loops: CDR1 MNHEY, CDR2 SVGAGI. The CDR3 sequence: CASSFLGDNEQFF. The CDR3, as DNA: TGTGCCAGCAGTTTTCTGGGGGACAATGAGCAGTTCTTC.

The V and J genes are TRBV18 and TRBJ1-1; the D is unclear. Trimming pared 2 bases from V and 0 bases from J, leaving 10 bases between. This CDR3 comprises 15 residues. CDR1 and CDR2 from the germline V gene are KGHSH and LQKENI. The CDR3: CASSPGVLVNTEAFF. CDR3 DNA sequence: TGTGCCAGCTCACCAGGGGTCCTGGTGAACACTGAAGCTTTCTTT.